This T cell receptor (beta chain) derives from a study of blood T cell repertoires in COVID-19. Study-level background: The samples span acute and convalescent COVID-19 from the United States, Italy and Spain. The analysed material was cDNA or gDNA that came from T cells, B-cell-depleted T cells, or PBMCs.

This CDR3 contains 14 residues. V dropped 4 bases and J dropped 0 bases, with 9 bases sitting between them. The V gene's germline CDR1 is SGHAT and CDR2 FQNNGV. Sequencing used immunoSEQ multiplex PCR; TCRdb keeps in-frame clones, though not all of them. The table has about 93,000 clones, 75% to 90% seen once. V and J are TRBV11-2 and TRBJ2-5; a possible D gene is TRBD1 (6 bases). This receptor was identified in a human donor with active COVID-19. The donor label of this sample is uncertain. Specimen: peripheral blood. The CDR3 nucleotides read TGTGCCAGCAGCTATGGACAGTACCAAGAGACCCAGTACTTC. Amino acid sequence: CASSYGQYQETQYF.